This record covers a single T cell receptor (beta chain). The germline gives CDR1 MNHNS, CDR2 SASEGT. V was cut by 2 bases and J by 4 bases, with 14 bases left in between. The CDR3 has 15 residues. These data come from a study of blood T cell repertoires in COVID-19. As for the study in general: The United States, Italy and Spain supplied acute and convalescent COVID-19 samples. From T cells, B-cell-depleted T cells, or PBMCs came the material, which was cDNA or gDNA.

Clones were sequenced by immunoSEQ multiplex PCR, and TCRdb holds only the in-frame ones, with some missing. The sample includes fewer than 350,000 clones, approximately 85% of them seen just once. J is TRBJ1-2 and V is TRBV6-1; TRBD1 might be the D (5 bases). This TCR came from a man younger than 35 with active or convalescent COVID-19. The material sequenced was peripheral blood. The chain's CDR3 is CASSELARGGYGYTF. The CDR3 DNA sequence: TGTGCCAGCAGTGAACTTGCCCGGGGGGGCTATGGCTACACCTTC.